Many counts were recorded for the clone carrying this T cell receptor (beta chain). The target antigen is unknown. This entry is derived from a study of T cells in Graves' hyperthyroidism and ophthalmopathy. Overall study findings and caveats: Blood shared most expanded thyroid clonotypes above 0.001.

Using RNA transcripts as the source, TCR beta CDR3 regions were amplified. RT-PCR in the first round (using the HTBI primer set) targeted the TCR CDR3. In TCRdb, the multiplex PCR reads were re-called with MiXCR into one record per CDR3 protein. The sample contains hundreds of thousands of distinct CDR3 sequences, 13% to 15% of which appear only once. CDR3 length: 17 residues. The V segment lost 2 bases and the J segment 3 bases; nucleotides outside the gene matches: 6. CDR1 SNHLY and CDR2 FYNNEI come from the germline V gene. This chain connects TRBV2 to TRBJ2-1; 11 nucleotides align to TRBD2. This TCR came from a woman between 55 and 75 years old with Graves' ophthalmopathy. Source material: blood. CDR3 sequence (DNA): TGTGCCAGCAGTGAATTTAGCGGGAGGGCCCTCTACAATGAGCAGTTCTTC. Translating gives CASSEFSGRALYNEQFF. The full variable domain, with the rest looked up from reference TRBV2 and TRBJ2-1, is EPEVTQTPSHQVTQMGQEVILRCVPISNHLYFYWYRQILGQKVEFLVSFYNNEISEKSEIFDDQFSVERPDGSNFTLKIRSTKLEDSAMYFCASSEFSGRALYNEQFFGPGTRLTVL.